A single TCR beta chain is shown here with its context. Its antigen is currently unknown. The length of the CDR3 is 13 residues. Germline V gene sequence: CDR1 SQVTM, CDR2 ANQGSEA. V gave up 4 bases and J gave up 7 bases, with 16 bases separating them. The data originate from a study of CD8 T cells in ankylosing spondylitis. General study findings and limits: Certain motif variants had earlier been reported in reactive arthritis synovial fluid and blood. Clones linked to disease, bearing a CD8+ phenotype, were relatively rare in peripheral blood.

TCRdb independently ran MiXCR on the 5' RACE reads; one entry per CDR3 protein. The top ten hold approximately 15% of the sample, which has about 200,000 distinct CDR3 sequences, around 13% seen once. The clonotype comes from a male donor with ankylosing spondylitis or in good health (not recorded which). V gene TRBV29-1 combines with J gene TRBJ1-2; D is uncertain. Sequenced material: blood, either unsorted or a sorted T cell fraction (not recorded which). The CDR3, as DNA: TGCAGCGTTGGAGGGTCTATTTCGGGTGGCTACACCTTC. Residues: CSVGGSISGGYTF.